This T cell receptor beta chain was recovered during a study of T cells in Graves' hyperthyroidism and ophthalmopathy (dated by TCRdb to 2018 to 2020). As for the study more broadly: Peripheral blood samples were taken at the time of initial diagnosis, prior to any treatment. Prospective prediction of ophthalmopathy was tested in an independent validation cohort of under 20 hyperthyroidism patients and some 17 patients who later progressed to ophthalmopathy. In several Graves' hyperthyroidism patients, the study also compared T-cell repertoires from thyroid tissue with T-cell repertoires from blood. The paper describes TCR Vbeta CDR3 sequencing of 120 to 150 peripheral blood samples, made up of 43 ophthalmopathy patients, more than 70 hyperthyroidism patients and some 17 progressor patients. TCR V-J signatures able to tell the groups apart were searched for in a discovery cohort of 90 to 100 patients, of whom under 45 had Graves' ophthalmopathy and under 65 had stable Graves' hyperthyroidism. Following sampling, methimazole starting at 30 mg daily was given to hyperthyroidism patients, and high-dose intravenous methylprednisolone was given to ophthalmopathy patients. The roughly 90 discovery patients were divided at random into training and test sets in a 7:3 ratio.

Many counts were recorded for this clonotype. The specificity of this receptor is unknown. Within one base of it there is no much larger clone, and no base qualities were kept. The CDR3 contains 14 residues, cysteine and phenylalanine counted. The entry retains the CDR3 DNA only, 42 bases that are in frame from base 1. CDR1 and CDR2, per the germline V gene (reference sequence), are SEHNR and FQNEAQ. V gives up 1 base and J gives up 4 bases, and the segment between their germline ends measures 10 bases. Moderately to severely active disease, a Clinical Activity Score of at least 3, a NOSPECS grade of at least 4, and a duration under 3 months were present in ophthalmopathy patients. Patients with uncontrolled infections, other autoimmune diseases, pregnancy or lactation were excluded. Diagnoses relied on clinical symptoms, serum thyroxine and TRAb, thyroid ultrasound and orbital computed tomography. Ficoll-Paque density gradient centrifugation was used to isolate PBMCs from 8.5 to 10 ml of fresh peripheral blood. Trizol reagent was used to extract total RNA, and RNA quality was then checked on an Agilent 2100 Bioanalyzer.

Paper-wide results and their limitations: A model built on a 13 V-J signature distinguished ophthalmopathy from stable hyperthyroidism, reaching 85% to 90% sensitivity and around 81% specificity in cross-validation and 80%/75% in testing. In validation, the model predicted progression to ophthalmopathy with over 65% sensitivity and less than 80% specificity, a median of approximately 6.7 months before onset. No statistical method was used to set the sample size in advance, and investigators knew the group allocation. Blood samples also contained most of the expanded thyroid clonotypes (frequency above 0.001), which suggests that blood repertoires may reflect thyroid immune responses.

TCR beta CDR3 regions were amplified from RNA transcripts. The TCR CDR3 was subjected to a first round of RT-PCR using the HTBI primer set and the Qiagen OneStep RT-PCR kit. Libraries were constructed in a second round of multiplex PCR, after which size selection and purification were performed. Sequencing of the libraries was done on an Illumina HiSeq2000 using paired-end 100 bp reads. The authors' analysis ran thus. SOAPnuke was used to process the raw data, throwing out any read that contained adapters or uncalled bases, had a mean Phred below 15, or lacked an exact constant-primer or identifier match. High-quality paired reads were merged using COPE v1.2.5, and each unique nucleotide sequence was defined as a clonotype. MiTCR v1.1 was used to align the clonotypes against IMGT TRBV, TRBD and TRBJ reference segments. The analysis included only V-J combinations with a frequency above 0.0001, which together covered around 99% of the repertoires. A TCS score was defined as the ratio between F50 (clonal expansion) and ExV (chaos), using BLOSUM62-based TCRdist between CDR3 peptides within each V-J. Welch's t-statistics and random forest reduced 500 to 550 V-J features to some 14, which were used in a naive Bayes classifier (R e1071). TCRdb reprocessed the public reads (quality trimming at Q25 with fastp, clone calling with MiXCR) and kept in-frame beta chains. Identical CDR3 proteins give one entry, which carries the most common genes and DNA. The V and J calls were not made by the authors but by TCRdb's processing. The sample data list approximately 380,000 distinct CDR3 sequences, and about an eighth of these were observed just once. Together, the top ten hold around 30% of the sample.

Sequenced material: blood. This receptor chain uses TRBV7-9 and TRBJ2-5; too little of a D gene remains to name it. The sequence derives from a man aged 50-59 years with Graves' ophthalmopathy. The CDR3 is CASSLDARTETQYF. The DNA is TGTGCCAGCAGCTTAGATGCCCGAACAGAGACCCAGTACTTC.